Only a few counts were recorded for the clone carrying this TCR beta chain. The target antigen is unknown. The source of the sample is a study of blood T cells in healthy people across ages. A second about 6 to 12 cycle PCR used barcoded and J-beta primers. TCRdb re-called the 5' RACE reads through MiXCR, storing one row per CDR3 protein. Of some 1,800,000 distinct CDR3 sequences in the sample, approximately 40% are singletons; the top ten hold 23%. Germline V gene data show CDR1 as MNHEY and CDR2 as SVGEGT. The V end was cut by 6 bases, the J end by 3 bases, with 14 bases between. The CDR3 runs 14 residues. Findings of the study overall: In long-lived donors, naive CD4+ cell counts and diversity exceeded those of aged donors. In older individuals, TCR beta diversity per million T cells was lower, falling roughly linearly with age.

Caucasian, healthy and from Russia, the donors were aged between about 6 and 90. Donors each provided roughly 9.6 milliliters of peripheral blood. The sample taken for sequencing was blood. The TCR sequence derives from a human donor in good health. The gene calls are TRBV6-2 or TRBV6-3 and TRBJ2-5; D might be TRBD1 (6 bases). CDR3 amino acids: CASRNRDTKETQYF. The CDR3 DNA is TGTGCCAGCAGAAACCGGGACACTAAAGAGACCCAGTACTTC.